The T cell receptor (beta chain) described here comes from a study of persistence of HIV-infected CD4 T cells. Comments on this clone: What it binds is not known.

This was the immunoSEQ version 4 assay in survey mode. Method: immunoSEQ multiplex PCR; TCRdb's copy keeps in-frame clones and lacks some. The data hold 45,000 or so clones, with around 90% observed a single time. Nonspecific anti-CD3/anti-CD28 bead stimulation represents the broad CD4+ T cell repertoire. Responding CD4+ T cells were sorted by upregulation of both CD40 ligand and CD69. The sequence was collected from an adult woman with HIV who was CMV-seropositive. The starting material was CD4+ T cells sorted from PBMCs after 18-hour stimulation, obtained from a patient who received antiretroviral therapy.

Written as DNA, the CDR3 is TGTGCCACCGGGACTCCCGCAACGGATACGCAGTATTTT. Protein: CATGTPATDTQYF. The V call is TRBV24-1, the J call TRBJ2-3; possible D gene TRBD2, 6 bases. The CDR3 contains 13 residues. Trimming stripped 9 bases from V and 6 bases from J, with 15 bases between. The V gene's germline CDR1 is KGHDR and CDR2 SFDVKD.